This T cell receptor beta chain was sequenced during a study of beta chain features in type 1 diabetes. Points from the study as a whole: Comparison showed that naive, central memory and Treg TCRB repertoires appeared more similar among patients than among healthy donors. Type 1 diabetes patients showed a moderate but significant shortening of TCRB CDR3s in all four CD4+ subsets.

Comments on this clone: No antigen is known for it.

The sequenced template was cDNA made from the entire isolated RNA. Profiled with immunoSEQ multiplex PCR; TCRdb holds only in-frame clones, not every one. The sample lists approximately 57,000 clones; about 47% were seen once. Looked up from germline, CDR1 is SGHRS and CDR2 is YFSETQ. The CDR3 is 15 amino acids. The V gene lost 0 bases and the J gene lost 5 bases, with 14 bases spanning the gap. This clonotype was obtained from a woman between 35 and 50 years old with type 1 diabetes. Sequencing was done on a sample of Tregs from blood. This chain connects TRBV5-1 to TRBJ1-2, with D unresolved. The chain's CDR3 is CASSLGAGLRYGYTF. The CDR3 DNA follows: TGCGCCAGCAGCTTGGGTGCGGGCCTCCGTTATGGCTACACCTTC.